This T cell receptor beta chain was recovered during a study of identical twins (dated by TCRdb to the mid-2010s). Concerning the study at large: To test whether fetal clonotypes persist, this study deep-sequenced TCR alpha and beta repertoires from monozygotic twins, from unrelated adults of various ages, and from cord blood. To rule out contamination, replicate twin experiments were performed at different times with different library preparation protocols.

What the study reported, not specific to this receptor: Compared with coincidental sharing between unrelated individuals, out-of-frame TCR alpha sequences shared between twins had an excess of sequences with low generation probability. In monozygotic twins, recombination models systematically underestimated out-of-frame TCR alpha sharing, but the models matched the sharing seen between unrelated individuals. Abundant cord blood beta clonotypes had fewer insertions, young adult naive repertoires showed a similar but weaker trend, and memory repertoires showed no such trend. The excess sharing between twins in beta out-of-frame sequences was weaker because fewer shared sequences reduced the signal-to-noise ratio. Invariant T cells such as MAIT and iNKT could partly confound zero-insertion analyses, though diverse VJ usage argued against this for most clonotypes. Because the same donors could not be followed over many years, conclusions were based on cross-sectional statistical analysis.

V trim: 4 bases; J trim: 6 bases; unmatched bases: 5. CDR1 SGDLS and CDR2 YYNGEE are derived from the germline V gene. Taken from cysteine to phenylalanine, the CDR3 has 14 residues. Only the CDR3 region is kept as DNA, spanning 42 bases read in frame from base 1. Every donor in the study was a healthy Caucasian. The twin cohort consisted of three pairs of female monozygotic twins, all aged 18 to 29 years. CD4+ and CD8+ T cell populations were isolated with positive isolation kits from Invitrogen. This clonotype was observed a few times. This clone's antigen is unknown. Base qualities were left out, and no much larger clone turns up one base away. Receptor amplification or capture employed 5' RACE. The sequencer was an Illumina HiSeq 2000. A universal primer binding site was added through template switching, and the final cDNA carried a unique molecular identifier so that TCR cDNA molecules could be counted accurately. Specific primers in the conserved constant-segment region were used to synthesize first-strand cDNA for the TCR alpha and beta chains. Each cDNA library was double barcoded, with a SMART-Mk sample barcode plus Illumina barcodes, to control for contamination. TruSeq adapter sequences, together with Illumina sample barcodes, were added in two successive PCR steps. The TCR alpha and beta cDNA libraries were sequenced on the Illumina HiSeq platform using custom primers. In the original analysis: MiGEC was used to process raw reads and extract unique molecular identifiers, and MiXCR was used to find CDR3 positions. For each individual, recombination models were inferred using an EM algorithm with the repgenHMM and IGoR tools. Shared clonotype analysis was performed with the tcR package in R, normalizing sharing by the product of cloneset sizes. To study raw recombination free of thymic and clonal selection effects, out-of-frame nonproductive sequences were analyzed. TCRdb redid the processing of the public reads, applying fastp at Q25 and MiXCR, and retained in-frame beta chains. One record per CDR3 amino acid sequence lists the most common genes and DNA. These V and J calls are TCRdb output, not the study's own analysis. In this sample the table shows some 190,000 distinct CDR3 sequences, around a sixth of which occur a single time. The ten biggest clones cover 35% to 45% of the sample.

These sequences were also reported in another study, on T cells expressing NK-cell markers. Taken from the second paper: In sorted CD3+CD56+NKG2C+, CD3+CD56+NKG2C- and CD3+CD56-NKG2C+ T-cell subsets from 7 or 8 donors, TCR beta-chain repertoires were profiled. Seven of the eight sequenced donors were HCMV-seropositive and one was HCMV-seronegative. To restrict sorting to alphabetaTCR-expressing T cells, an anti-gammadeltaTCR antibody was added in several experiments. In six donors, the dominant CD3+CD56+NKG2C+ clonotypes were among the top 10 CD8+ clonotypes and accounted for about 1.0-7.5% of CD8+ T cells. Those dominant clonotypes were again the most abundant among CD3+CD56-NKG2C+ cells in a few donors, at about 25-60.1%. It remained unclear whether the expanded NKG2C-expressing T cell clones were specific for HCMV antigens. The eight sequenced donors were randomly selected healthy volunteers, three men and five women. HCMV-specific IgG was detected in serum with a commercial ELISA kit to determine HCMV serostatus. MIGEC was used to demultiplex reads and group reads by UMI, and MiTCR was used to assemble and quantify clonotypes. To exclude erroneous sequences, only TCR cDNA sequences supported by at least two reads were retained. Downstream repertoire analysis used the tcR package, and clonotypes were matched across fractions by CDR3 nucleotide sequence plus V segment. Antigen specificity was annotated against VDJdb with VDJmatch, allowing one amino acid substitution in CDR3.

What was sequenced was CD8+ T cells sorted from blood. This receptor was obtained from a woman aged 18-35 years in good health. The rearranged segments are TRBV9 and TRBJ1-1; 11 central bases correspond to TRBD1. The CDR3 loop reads CASSSGQGAAEAFF. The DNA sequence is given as TGTGCCAGCAGCTCCGGACAGGGGGCCGCTGAAGCTTTCTTT. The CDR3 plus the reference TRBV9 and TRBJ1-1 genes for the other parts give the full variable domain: DSGVTQTPKHLITATGQRVTLRCSPRSGDLSVYWYQQSLDQGLQFLIQYYNGEERAKGNILERFSAQQFPDLHSELNLSSLELGDSALYFCASSSGQGAAEAFFGQGTRLTVV.